These 6 T cell receptor beta chains were all obtained from the same sample, sequenced in a study of blood T cell repertoires in COVID-19. Here immunoSEQ multiplex PCR was the method, and the copy in TCRdb shows in-frame clones only, minus some. The sample holds approximately 220,000 clones, roughly 90% seen once. The material sequenced was PBMCs or T cells enriched from blood (not recorded which). These receptors came from a man aged 25 to 45 who had been exposed to COVID-19.

This clone has a handful of counts. The gene calls are TRBV5-1 and TRBJ1-6, with D uncertain. Trimming took 2 bases from V and 1 from J, leaving 13 bases between them. Germline V lookup: CDR1 SGHRS, CDR2 YFSETQ. The CDR3 has 17 residues. The CDR3, as DNA: TGCGCCAGCAGCTTTGGCCAGGTTGGATCCTATAATTCACCCCTCCACTTT. Its translation is CASSFGQVGSYNSPLHF.

This chain joins TRBV5-1 and TRBJ2-1; a weak D match, TRBD1 (6 bases). CDR1 and CDR2 from the germline V gene are SGHRS and YFSETQ. The V and J ends lost 2 bases and 4 bases respectively, with 10 bases between them. The CDR3 covers 14 residues. The CDR3 nucleotides read TGCGCCAGCAGCTTAAGGACAGAGTACAATGAGCAGTTCTTC. Translated, it gives CASSLRTEYNEQFF.

This chain uses TRBV7-2 with TRBJ2-5; tentatively, D is TRBD1 (5 bases). The CDR3 has 15 residues. Germline assignment: CDR1 SGHTA and CDR2 FQGNSA. Trimming pared 1 base from V and 1 base from J, leaving 10 bases between. CDR3 nucleotides: TGTGCCAGCAGCTTAGGCAGGGCAGTCCAAGAGACCCAGTACTTC. This sequence encodes CASSLGRAVQETQYF.

The V gene is TRBV18, the J gene TRBJ2-7, with D tentatively TRBD2 (5 bases). Trimming stripped 6 bases from V and 2 bases from J, with 20 bases between. Germline V CDR1 and CDR2: KGHSH, LQKENI. There are 16 residues in the CDR3. The CDR3 DNA follows: TGTGCCAGCTCGGGCCAGACGGGCCGAGGGCCCTACGAGCAGTACTTC. As protein: CASSGQTGRGPYEQYF.

The rearrangement uses TRBV10-3 and TRBJ2-3, with 10 bases matching TRBD2. This CDR3 comprises 16 residues. CDR1 is ENHRY and CDR2 is SYGVKD in the germline V gene. The J segment lost 4 bases and the V segment lost 8 bases, leaving 12 bases of the junction unmatched. The CDR3 reads CAIEPAQRGGSDTQYF. The CDR3 region has the DNA TGTGCCATCGAGCCCGCTCAGCGGGGGGGCTCAGATACGCAGTATTTT.

The chain has TRBV6-5 and TRBJ2-1; 7 bases fit TRBD1. CDR3 size: 15 residues. Looked up from germline, CDR1 is MNHEY and CDR2 is SVGAGI. V was clipped by 5 bases and J by 4 bases; unmatched bases: 8. CDR3 sequence (DNA): TGTGCCAGCAGTACCCACAGGGGATTTTACAATGAGCAGTTCTTC. Translating gives CASSTHRGFYNEQFF.